This is a list of T cell receptor beta chains from one sample in a study of yellow fever vaccine responses in identical twins. TCRdb reprocessed the RT-PCR reads with MiXCR, giving one entry per CDR3 protein. The repertoire holds roughly 4,200 distinct CDR3 sequences, with roughly 85% as singletons. Sequencing was performed on T cells from blood (PBMCs), unsorted or a sorted subset (not recorded which), taken before or after yellow fever vaccination (not recorded which). These receptors all come from a young woman who received the yellow fever vaccine. CDR3s include the opening cysteine and the closing phenylalanine or tryptophan. Each record gives: CDR3 DNA, CDR3 protein, D gene, J gene, clone size, CDR3 length, V gene. D genes are given only for firm matches. Expanded clones get a size class; other rows say once, few or many, or leave the size out.

TGTGCCAGCAGACGCGGCCCTAGCACAGATACGCAGTATTTT CASRRGPSTDTQYF - TRBJ2-3 once 14 TRBV19
TGTGCCAGCTCCTTTCCGGGACAGAACAATGAGCAGTTCTTC CASSFPGQNNEQFF TRBD1 TRBJ2-1 - 14 TRBV18
TGTGCCAGCAGCTCGGACATCCACGAGCAGTACTTC CASSSDIHEQYF - TRBJ2-7 - 12 TRBV7-9
TGTGCCAGCAGCTCACCAGGGGCGGGACTAGCGAACCACGAGCAGTACTTC CASSSPGAGLANHEQYF TRBD2 TRBJ2-7 once 17 TRBV11-1
TGTGCCTGGGGACAGGGAACAGATACGCAGTATTTT CAWGQGTDTQYF TRBD1 TRBJ2-3 - 12 TRBV30
TGTGCCAGCAGCTTAGGCGACGGGACCGAGCAGTACTTC CASSLGDGTEQYF - TRBJ2-7 - 13 TRBV11-2
TGCGCCAGCCTCCCAGGGAGAACCTACGAGCAGTACTTC CASLPGRTYEQYF - TRBJ2-7 - 13 TRBV23-1
TGCAGCGTTGTTGGGTTCGGACAGCCGAACACCGGGGAGCTGTTTTTT CSVVGFGQPNTGELFF - TRBJ2-2 few 16 TRBV29-1
TGCAGCGCCTCGACCCAACAGGGGGGCCAGGGTGGCTACACCTTC CSASTQQGGQGGYTF TRBD1 TRBJ1-2 once 15 TRBV29-1
TGTGCCAGCAGCTTGGTCGATGAGCAGTTCTTC CASSLVDEQFF - TRBJ2-1 - 11 TRBV7-2
TGTGCCATCAGTCCGGCCGGGACAGCTTCTACAGATACGCAGTATTTT CAISPAGTASTDTQYF TRBD1 TRBJ2-3 once 16 TRBV10-3
TGTGCCACCAGCAGAGAAAATCAGCCCCAGCATTTT CATSRENQPQHF - TRBJ1-5 - 12 TRBV15
TGTGCCAGCAGTGACTCTCGGATAACTGAAGCTTTCTTT CASSDSRITEAFF - TRBJ1-1 - 13 TRBV6-4
TGTGCCAGCAGTCCCCGTCCGAACACCGGGGAGCTGTTTTTT CASSPRPNTGELFF - TRBJ2-2 few 14 TRBV7-9